The text below deals with one T cell receptor beta chain. Only in-frame clones appear in the TCRdb table, and some are missing; sequencing was by immunoSEQ multiplex PCR. The sample records over 110,000 clones, about 85% being singletons. V lost 6 bases, J lost 5 bases, and 6 bases stayed unmatched. The CDR3 spans 14 residues. Germline V lookup: CDR1 MNHEY, CDR2 SMNVEV (reference sequence). This sample was taken from a study of control samples from healthy donors and cancer patients. This rearrangement joins TRBV27 to TRBJ1-4; 7 bases agree with TRBD1. Sequenced material: blood. The source is a woman in her thirties in good health. CDR3 sequence reads: CASSRQGQNEKLFF. The CDR3 DNA is TGTGCCAGCAGCCGACAGGGTCAAAATGAAAAACTGTTTTTT.